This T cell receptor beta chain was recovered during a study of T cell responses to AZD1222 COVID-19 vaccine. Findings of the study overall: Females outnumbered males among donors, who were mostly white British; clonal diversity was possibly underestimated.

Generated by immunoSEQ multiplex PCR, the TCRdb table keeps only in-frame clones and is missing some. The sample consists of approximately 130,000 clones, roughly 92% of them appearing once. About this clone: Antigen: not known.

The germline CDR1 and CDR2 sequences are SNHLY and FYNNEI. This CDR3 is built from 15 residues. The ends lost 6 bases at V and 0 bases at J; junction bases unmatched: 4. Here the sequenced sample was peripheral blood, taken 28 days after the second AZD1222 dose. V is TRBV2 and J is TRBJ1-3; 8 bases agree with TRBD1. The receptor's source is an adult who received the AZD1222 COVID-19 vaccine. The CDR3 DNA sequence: TGTGCCAGCAGGGCGGACAGGGTCTCTGGAAACACCATATATTTT. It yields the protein CASRADRVSGNTIYF.